This TCR beta chain was observed in a study of T cell responses to AZD1222 COVID-19 vaccine (dated by TCRdb to the early 2020s). Some background on the complete study: A total of 233 trial participants underwent TCR sequencing, of whom about 200 received two doses of AZD1222 and some 26 received two doses of the MenACWY control vaccine. Trial participants were enrolled into age subgroups of 18-55, 56-69 and 70-plus years, which contained 148, 28 and 57 TCR-sequenced participants, respectively. The paper's findings and limits, for the study overall: Epitopes outside the regions mutated in the B.1.351 and B.1.1.7 variants were reportedly recognized by nearly half of the unique spike-specific TCRs. Participants were mostly white British and included more females than males, and it was suggested by the authors that clonal diversity may have been underestimated. After two AZD1222 doses, both the breadth and the depth of spike-specific TCRs were significantly higher than at day 0 and than in MenACWY recipients. The whole spike protein was spanned by vaccine-associated CD4 TCRs, and dominant responses were seen in regions 160-218 and 743-854. Conclusions about previously exposed vaccinees are limited, since just 5 to 7 AZD1222 recipients were seropositive for SARS-CoV-2 at baseline. In the small 56-69-year group, the increase in depth fell short of significance, most likely because of low power. Because no day 14 peak-response samples were available, the repertoires could be characterized only after the peak T cell response.

The intended sense of this specimen's time point label: about 28 days (+/-7) after the second vaccine dose. AZD1222 recipients given second doses at about 4 weeks or at about 12 weeks were pooled, since spike-specific TCR depth and breadth were not found to differ between the two schedules. Vaccinee samples came from UK trials COV001 and COV002, including a single-blind randomized controlled phase 2/3 trial of AZD1222 (ChAdOx1 nCoV-19) in healthy adults. Trial participant PBMC samples were collected at day 0 and day 28 after the second dose for TCRbeta chain sequencing. The CDR3 regions of human TCRbeta chains were analyzed by immunosequencing. The study's processing was this. Repertoire TCRs were checked for matches against a reference library of SARS-CoV-2-specific TCRs that had been generated using the MIRA antigen-specificity platform. Breadth meant the fraction of unique TCRs that were SARS-CoV-2-associated, whereas depth meant the fraction of total T cells that were SARS-CoV-2-associated. Each spike-specific TCR was assigned to its reactive spike region and to a CD4 or CD8 class using the MIRA data. Log10-transformed breadth and depth values were compared by one-way ANOVA with Sidak's multiple comparisons tests. TCRdb re-hosts the immuneACCESS table, in-frame sequences only. Its copies lack some clones; in the studies checked, an unresolved V gene accounts for under half of them, and the cause for the rest is not known. V, J and clone size are those of that table, while D and trimming were read from the DNA. This sample lists 160,000 or so clones; 94% were detected once. The ten largest make up 5.1% of the sample.

Including the terminal cysteine and phenylalanine, the CDR3 comprises 12 residues. The DNA shown is the 36-base CDR3, in frame from base 1. Based on the germline V gene, the CDR1 and CDR2 sequences are SQVTM and ANQGSEA. Cut back by 1 base and 8 bases, the V and J ends lie 11 bases apart. With respect to this clone: Its antigen is still unknown. No per-base quality is available; no much larger clone lies one base away.

The chain uses TRBV29-1 and TRBJ1-2, with the D gene call left open. This sample comprised peripheral blood, obtained 28 days after the second AZD1222 dose. The source is an adult who received the AZD1222 COVID-19 vaccine. The DNA reads as follows: TGCAGCGTTGAAGCGGGCCCCTGGGGCTACACCTTC. Its protein reads: CSVEAGPWGYTF.